The clone carrying this T cell receptor beta chain was observed a few times. Its antigen is as yet unknown. These data belong to a study of T cell clonality in common variable immunodeficiency. Blood came from CVID subjects not ill and not taking immunomodulatory or immunosuppressive medication. The assay was immunoSEQ multiplex PCR, and TCRdb's table has in-frame clones only and misses some. The sample has around 17,000 clones, none seen only once. General study findings and limits: Fewer deletions and N-nucleotide insertions were reportedly seen in common variable immunodeficiency TCR beta sequences. CVID subjects shared fewer TCRbeta clones than healthy controls did.

The sample consisted of peripheral blood mononuclear cells. The receptor comes from a human donor with common variable immunodeficiency.

The part of the CDR3 DNA that was read is TGTGCCAGCACCGAGGACAGGGGGCCAGATACG. It specifies CASTEDRGPDT. The CDR3 reads in full as CASTEDRGPDTQYF. V is TRBV7-9 and J is TRBJ2-3; 11 nucleotides line up with TRBD1. The sequence runs out 3 residues before the end of the CDR3; the remainder is reconstructed from the germline J gene. The CDR3 length is 14 residues. The ends lost 7 bases at V and 4 bases at J; junction bases unmatched: 4. CDR1 is SEHNR, CDR2 FQNEAQ, per germline (reference sequence).